These T cell receptor beta chains were read from a single sample in a study of cytotoxic CD8 clonotypes in ibrutinib-treated CLL. Sequencing used immunoSEQ multiplex PCR; TCRdb keeps in-frame clones, though not all of them. The data show under 300,000 clones, around 69% seen once. Here the sequenced sample was PBMCs, taken at disease progression, from a patient treated with ibrutinib. The receptors shown here come from a human donor with chronic lymphocytic leukemia. The CDR3 runs from the conserved cysteine through the conserved F or W. Fields, in order: V gene, J gene, D gene, clone size, CDR3 protein, CDR3 DNA. D genes are given only for firm matches. Size tells how often a clone was seen (once, few, many) or the class of an expanded clone, and some rows leave it out.

v_gene: TRBV11-2; j_gene: TRBJ2-7; d_gene: TRBD2; abundance: NA; CDR3aa: CASSLLAGAYEQYF; CDR3nt: TGTGCCAGCAGCTTACTAGCGGGGGCCTACGAGCAGTACTTC
v_gene: TRBV11-2; j_gene: TRBJ2-1; d_gene: TRBD2; abundance: once; CDR3aa: CASSSELAFYNEQFF; CDR3nt: TGTGCCAGCAGCTCCGAACTAGCGTTCTACAATGAGCAGTTCTTC
v_gene: TRBV2; j_gene: TRBJ1-4; d_gene: NA; abundance: many; CDR3aa: CASSPGRMNEKLFF; CDR3nt: TGTGCCAGCAGCCCGGGACGGATGAATGAAAAACTGTTTTTT
v_gene: TRBV6-1; j_gene: TRBJ2-3; d_gene: TRBD2; abundance: NA; CDR3aa: CASSDPPAGARADTQYF; CDR3nt: TGTGCCAGCAGTGACCCGCCAGCGGGGGCGAGGGCAGATACGCAGTATTTT
v_gene: TRBV2; j_gene: TRBJ2-5; d_gene: TRBD1; abundance: NA; CDR3aa: CASSVRTGGAGTQYF; CDR3nt: TGTGCCAGCAGTGTCAGAACAGGGGGCGCGGGGACCCAGTACTTC
v_gene: TRBV7-3; j_gene: TRBJ2-3; d_gene: NA; abundance: NA; CDR3aa: CASSRESTDTQYF; CDR3nt: TGTGCCAGCAGCAGGGAGAGCACAGATACGCAGTATTTT
v_gene: TRBV4-1; j_gene: TRBJ1-5; d_gene: NA; abundance: NA; CDR3aa: CASSQVGQPQHF; CDR3nt: TGCGCCAGCAGCCAAGTTGGTCAGCCCCAGCATTTT
v_gene: TRBV10-2; j_gene: TRBJ1-5; d_gene: NA; abundance: once; CDR3aa: CASSDWGSQPQHF; CDR3nt: TGCGCCAGCAGTGATTGGGGGTCGCAGCCCCAGCATTTT
v_gene: TRBV7-9; j_gene: TRBJ2-2; d_gene: TRBD2; abundance: NA; CDR3aa: CASSQSWTSGRNTGELFF; CDR3nt: TGTGCCAGCAGCCAGAGTTGGACTAGCGGGAGGAACACCGGGGAGCTGTTTTTT
v_gene: TRBV10-3; j_gene: TRBJ2-5; d_gene: NA; abundance: NA; CDR3aa: CAIRGTHQETQYF; CDR3nt: TGTGCCATCAGGGGGACACACCAAGAGACCCAGTACTTC
v_gene: TRBV4-3; j_gene: TRBJ1-4; d_gene: NA; abundance: NA; CDR3aa: CASSQDPGRVAEKLFF; CDR3nt: TGCGCCAGCAGCCAAGATCCAGGCAGGGTGGCTGAAAAACTGTTTTTT
v_gene: TRBV15; j_gene: TRBJ2-2; d_gene: TRBD1; abundance: NA; CDR3aa: CATSRDRSGELFF; CDR3nt: TGTGCCACCAGCAGGGACAGGTCCGGGGAGCTGTTTTTT
v_gene: TRBV18; j_gene: TRBJ2-2; d_gene: NA; abundance: NA; CDR3aa: CASSPRWQVAGELFF; CDR3nt: TGTGCCAGCTCACCACGGTGGCAGGTCGCCGGGGAGCTGTTTTTT
v_gene: TRBV18; j_gene: TRBJ1-1; d_gene: NA; abundance: NA; CDR3aa: CASSPHRKLGAFF; CDR3nt: TGTGCCAGCTCACCACACAGGAAACTTGGGGCTTTCTTT
v_gene: TRBV11-2; j_gene: TRBJ2-6; d_gene: NA; abundance: once; CDR3aa: CASSFRPKHFSGANVLTF; CDR3nt: TGTGCCAGCAGCTTCCGACCGAAGCACTTCTCTGGGGCCAACGTCCTGACTTTC
v_gene: TRBV7-9; j_gene: TRBJ1-5; d_gene: NA; abundance: NA; CDR3aa: CASSLGRQPQHF; CDR3nt: TGTGCCAGCAGCTTAGGCCGGCAGCCCCAGCATTTT
v_gene: TRBV27; j_gene: TRBJ2-3; d_gene: NA; abundance: NA; CDR3aa: CASSRRGWGSTDTQYF; CDR3nt: TGTGCCAGCAGCCGACGGGGGTGGGGTAGCACAGATACGCAGTATTTT
v_gene: TRBV29-1; j_gene: TRBJ1-3; d_gene: NA; abundance: NA; CDR3aa: CSVDVGNTIYF; CDR3nt: TGCAGCGTTGATGTTGGAAACACCATATATTTT
v_gene: TRBV28; j_gene: TRBJ1-3; d_gene: NA; abundance: NA; CDR3aa: CASSTPTASGNTIYF; CDR3nt: TGTGCCAGCAGTACACCGACAGCCTCTGGAAACACCATATATTTT
v_gene: TRBV7-3; j_gene: TRBJ2-1; d_gene: TRBD2; abundance: few; CDR3aa: CASSEAGDAGEQFF; CDR3nt: TGTGCCAGCAGCGAAGCGGGAGACGCGGGTGAGCAGTTCTTC
v_gene: TRBV18; j_gene: TRBJ2-1; d_gene: TRBD1; abundance: NA; CDR3aa: CASSPGQGWNEQFF; CDR3nt: TGTGCCAGCTCACCGGGACAGGGTTGGAATGAGCAGTTCTTC
v_gene: TRBV18; j_gene: TRBJ1-2; d_gene: NA; abundance: few; CDR3aa: CASSPGQPNYGYTF; CDR3nt: TGTGCCAGCTCACCAGGACAGCCTAACTATGGCTACACCTTC
v_gene: TRBV9; j_gene: TRBJ1-2; d_gene: NA; abundance: NA; CDR3aa: CASDPSSRSYGYTF; CDR3nt: TGTGCCAGCGATCCATCTTCGCGTAGCTATGGCTACACCTTC
v_gene: TRBV15; j_gene: TRBJ1-5; d_gene: TRBD1; abundance: NA; CDR3aa: CATSRERSGGGQPQHF; CDR3nt: TGTGCCACCAGCAGAGAACGGTCAGGGGGTGGGCAGCCCCAGCATTTT
v_gene: TRBV7-2; j_gene: TRBJ1-2; d_gene: NA; abundance: few; CDR3aa: CASTRAAYGYTF; CDR3nt: TGTGCCAGCACACGGGCGGCCTATGGCTACACCTTC
v_gene: TRBV7-8; j_gene: TRBJ2-5; d_gene: NA; abundance: NA; CDR3aa: CASSLGASSLNFQYF; CDR3nt: TGTGCCAGCAGCTTAGGAGCTAGCAGCCTCAACTTCCAGTACTTC
v_gene: TRBV10-1; j_gene: TRBJ1-2; d_gene: NA; abundance: few; CDR3aa: CASSEAQGYGYTF; CDR3nt: TGCGCCAGCAGTGAAGCACAGGGCTATGGCTACACCTTC
v_gene: TRBV5-4; j_gene: TRBJ2-7; d_gene: NA; abundance: NA; CDR3aa: CASSTARADPKEQYF; CDR3nt: TGTGCCAGCAGCACCGCCCGGGCTGATCCTAAGGAGCAGTACTTC
v_gene: TRBV19; j_gene: TRBJ1-2; d_gene: NA; abundance: few; CDR3aa: CASTPGPLLHGYTF; CDR3nt: TGTGCCAGTACCCCGGGTCCGCTTCTACATGGCTACACCTTC